Shown below are 8 T cell receptor beta chains from a single sample sequenced in a study of T-cell memory formation after mild COVID-19. MiXCR was run by TCRdb on the 5' RACE reads, yielding one entry per CDR3 protein. The table has roughly 110,000 distinct CDR3 sequences, about 18% seen once; the top ten hold 28%. Sequenced input: PBMCs or a T cell subset sorted from them (not recorded which). These receptors were collected from an adult woman who had mild COVID-19 (a few samples of this study predate the infection). Cell type and time point are not known.

The sample holds a few counts of this clonotype. The chain uses TRBV3-1 and TRBJ2-3; 9 positions match TRBD2. V lost 4 bases to trimming and J lost 5 bases; unmatched junction nucleotides: 7. CDR1 is LGHDT and CDR2 is YNNKEL in the germline V gene (reference sequence). The CDR3 has 15 amino acids. CDR3 nucleotide sequence: TGTGCCAGCAGCCTCGGGCGGGGGGGCGGAGATACGCAGTATTTT. Protein sequence: CASSLGRGGGDTQYF.

The gene calls are TRBV4-1 and TRBJ2-1; D possibly corresponds to TRBD2 (6 bases). V was clipped by 3 bases and J by 5 bases, with 17 bases between them. The CDR3 loop spans 16 amino acids. Germline V CDR1 and CDR2: MGHRA, YSYEKL. Here the CDR3 DNA reads TGCGCCAGCAGCCAGGACCCTGGCGGGGTTAACAATGAGCAGTTCTTC. It translates to CASSQDPGGVNNEQFF.

A few counts support this clonotype. This chain connects TRBV29-1 to TRBJ2-7; D possibly uses TRBD1 or TRBD2 (7 bases each). The CDR3 runs 13 residues. V lost 6 bases to trimming and J lost 0 bases, with 12 bases between them. Germline CDR1 is SQVTM and CDR2 is ANQGSEA. CDR3 sequence reads: CSVGRGLSYEQYF. For the CDR3, the DNA is TGCAGCGTAGGGAGGGGGCTCTCCTACGAGCAGTACTTC.

This chain uses TRBV5-5 with TRBJ2-5; TRBD2 matches at 14 bases. The germline gives CDR1 SGHKS, CDR2 YYEKEE (reference sequence). V dropped 2 bases and J dropped 3; count of bases not matched to a gene: 9. There are 18 residues in the CDR3. The CDR3 DNA reads as TGTGCCAGCAGCTTCCCTTCCCAGGGACTAGCGGGGGAAGAGACCCAGTACTTC. This translates into CASSFPSQGLAGEETQYF. The full variable domain, its missing parts supplied by reference TRBV5-5 and TRBJ2-5, is DAGVTQSPTHLIKTRGQQVTLRCSPISGHKSVSWYQQVLGQGPQFIFQYYEKEERGRGNFPDRFSARQFPNYSSELNVNALLLGDSALYLCASSFPSQGLAGEETQYFGPGTRLLVL.

The V gene is TRBV9, the J gene TRBJ1-2; no reliable D call. CDR1 is SGDLS, CDR2 YYNGEE, per germline. Trimming took off 4 bases at V and 1 base at J, with 14 bases between the two ends. This CDR3 comprises 15 residues. The CDR3 reads CASSQNIRDNYGYTF. The CDR3, as DNA: TGTGCCAGCAGCCAAAACATTCGGGATAACTATGGCTACACCTTC.

The chain employs TRBV11-3 and TRBJ2-3; D is possibly TRBD2 (6 bases). CDR1 and CDR2 from the germline V gene are SGHNT and YENEEA. Trimming took off 0 bases at V and 6 bases at J, with 10 bases between the two ends. This CDR3 contains 14 residues. The CDR3 here is CASSLDGSGDTQYF. CDR3 nucleotides: TGTGCCAGCAGCTTAGACGGGAGCGGGGATACGCAGTATTTT.

The chain carries TRBV2 and TRBJ2-1; D gene uncertain. The CDR3 totals 13 residues. V lost 4 bases to trimming and J lost 2 bases, with 6 bases between them. In germline, CDR1 is SNHLY, CDR2 FYNNEI. The CDR3 DNA follows: TGTGCCAGCAGTGGCTCGACCTACAATGAGCAGTTCTTC. Translation gives CASSGSTYNEQFF.

This clonotype was seen repeatedly, ten times or more. The chain combines TRBV7-9 with TRBJ1-4; D not certain. Germline V CDR1 and CDR2: SEHNR, FQNEAQ (reference sequence). V lost 7 bases to trimming and J lost 0 bases, with 12 bases between them. The CDR3 consists of 15 residues. The chain's CDR3 is CASTAWSATNEKLFF. In nucleotides, the CDR3 is TGTGCCAGCACGGCATGGTCCGCAACTAATGAAAAACTGTTTTTT.